This TCR beta chain was found in a study of prognosis after radiotherapy for stage I lung cancer. Study as a whole: 13 men and 6 women, aged roughly 53 to 95 and with a median age of approximately 70 years, made up the patients. Distant metastases arose in a few patients, median approximately 7 months post-radiotherapy; around 15 had no significant progression.

V was pared by 4 bases and J by 1 base, with 8 bases between. This CDR3 is 13 amino acids long. CDR1 and CDR2 from the germline V gene are SGHNT and YYREEE (reference sequence). This clonotype came up many times. Its antigen is as yet unknown. The TCR beta CDR3 region was amplified from genomic DNA, with two rounds of multiplex PCR being used for the amplification. First-round PCR used primers specific to each TRBV and TRBJ gene. Universal primers were used for second-round PCR. TCRdb called the multiplex PCR reads again in MiXCR, with one record for every CDR3 protein. The data contain about 15,000 distinct CDR3 sequences, more than 15% of them singletons. Whole-study results and caveats: Tumor specificity of the expanded TCR clones was not determined.

The chain links TRBV5-4 to TRBJ1-2; D is undetermined. The TCR comes from a donor of 50 years or more with non-small cell lung cancer. The material sequenced was PBMCs, taken before or after stereotactic body radiation therapy (not recorded which). The CDR3 DNA is TGTGCCAGCAGCCGAGGGCTTAACTATGGCTACACCTTC. Its protein product is CASSRGLNYGYTF.